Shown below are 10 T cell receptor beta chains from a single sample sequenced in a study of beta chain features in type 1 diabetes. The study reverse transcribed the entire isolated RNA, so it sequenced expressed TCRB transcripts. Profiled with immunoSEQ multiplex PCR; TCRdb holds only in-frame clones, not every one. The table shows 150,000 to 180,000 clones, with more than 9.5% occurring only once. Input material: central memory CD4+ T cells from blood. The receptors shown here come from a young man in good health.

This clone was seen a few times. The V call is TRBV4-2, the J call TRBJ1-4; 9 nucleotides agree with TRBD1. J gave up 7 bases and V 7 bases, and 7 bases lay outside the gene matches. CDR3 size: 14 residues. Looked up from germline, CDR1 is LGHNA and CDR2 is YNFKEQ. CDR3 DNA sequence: TGTGCCAGCACCTCCGGGACAGGGCGTGAAAAACTGTTTTTT. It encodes CASTSGTGREKLFF.

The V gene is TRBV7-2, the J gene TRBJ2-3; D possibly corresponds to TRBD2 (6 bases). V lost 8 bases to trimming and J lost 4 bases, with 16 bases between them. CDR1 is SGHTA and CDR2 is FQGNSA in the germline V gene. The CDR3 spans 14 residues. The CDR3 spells CASGRLGHADTQYF. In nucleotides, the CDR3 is TGTGCCAGCGGTAGACTAGGACATGCAGATACGCAGTATTTT. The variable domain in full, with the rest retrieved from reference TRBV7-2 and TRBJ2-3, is GAGVSQSPSNKVTEKGKDVELRCDPISGHTALYWYRQSLGQGLEFLIYFQGNSAPDKSGLPSDRFSAERTGGSVSTLTIQRTQQEDSAVYLCASGRLGHADTQYFGPGTRLTVL.

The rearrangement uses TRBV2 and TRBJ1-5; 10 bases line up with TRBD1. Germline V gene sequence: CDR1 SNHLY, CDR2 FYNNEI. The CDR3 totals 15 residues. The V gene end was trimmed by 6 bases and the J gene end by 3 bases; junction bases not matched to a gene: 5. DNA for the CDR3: TGTGCCAGCAGAGCCGGGACAGGGGACAATCAGCCCCAGCATTTT. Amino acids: CASRAGTGDNQPQHF.

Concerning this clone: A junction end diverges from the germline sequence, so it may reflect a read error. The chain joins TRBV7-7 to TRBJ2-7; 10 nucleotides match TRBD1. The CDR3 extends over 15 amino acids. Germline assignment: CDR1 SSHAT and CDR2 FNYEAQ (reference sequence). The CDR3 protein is CASSPQTGGNYEQYF. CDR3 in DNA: TGTGCTAGCAGCCCTCAGACAGGGGGCAACTACGAGCAGTACTTC.

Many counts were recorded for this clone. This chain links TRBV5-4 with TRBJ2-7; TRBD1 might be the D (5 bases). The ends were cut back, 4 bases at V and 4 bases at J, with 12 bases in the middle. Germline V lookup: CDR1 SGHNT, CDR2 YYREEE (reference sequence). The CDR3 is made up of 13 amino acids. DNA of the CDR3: TGTGCCAGCAGCCCCATTGGGGCGTACGAGCAGTACTTC. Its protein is CASSPIGAYEQYF.

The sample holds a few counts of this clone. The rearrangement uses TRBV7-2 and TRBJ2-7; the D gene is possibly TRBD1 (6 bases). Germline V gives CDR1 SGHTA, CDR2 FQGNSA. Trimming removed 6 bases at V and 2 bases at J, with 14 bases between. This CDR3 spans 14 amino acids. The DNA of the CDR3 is TGTGCCAGCAGACGGGACACTTGGACCTACGAGCAGTACTTC. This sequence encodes CASRRDTWTYEQYF.

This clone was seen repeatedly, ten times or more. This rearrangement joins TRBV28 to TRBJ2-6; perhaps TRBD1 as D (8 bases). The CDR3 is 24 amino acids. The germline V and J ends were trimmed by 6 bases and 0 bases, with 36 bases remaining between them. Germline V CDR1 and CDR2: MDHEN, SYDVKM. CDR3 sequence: CASSVTLPSRSGTGPHSGANVLTF. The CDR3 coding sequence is TGTGCCAGCAGCGTTACGCTCCCCTCCCGGAGCGGGACAGGACCCCACTCTGGGGCCAACGTCCTGACTTTC.

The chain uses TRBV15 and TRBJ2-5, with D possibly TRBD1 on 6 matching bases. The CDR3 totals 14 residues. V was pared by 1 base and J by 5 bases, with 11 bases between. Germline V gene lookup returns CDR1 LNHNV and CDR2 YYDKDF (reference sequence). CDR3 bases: TGTGCCACCAGCAGAGCCCCAGGGGTGGAGACCCAGTACTTC. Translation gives CATSRAPGVETQYF. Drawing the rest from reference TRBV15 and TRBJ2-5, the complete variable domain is DAMVIQNPRYQVTQFGKPVTLSCSQTLNHNVMYWYQQKSSQAPKLLFHYYDKDFNNEADTPDNFQSRRPNTSFCFLDIRSPGLGDTAMYLCATSRAPGVETQYFGPGTRLLVL.

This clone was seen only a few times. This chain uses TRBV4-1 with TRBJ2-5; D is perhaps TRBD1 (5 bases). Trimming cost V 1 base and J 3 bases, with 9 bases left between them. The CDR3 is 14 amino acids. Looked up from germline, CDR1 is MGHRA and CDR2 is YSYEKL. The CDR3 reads CASSQAGREETQYF. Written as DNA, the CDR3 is TGCGCCAGCAGCCAAGCGGGCAGGGAAGAGACCCAGTACTTC.

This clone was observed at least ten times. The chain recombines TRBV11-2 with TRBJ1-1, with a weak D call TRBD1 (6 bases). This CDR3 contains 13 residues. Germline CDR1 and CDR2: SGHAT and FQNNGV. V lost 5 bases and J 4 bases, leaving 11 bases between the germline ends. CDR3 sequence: CASSRPGATEAFF. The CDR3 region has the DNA TGTGCCAGCAGCCGGCCGGGGGCCACTGAAGCTTTCTTT.